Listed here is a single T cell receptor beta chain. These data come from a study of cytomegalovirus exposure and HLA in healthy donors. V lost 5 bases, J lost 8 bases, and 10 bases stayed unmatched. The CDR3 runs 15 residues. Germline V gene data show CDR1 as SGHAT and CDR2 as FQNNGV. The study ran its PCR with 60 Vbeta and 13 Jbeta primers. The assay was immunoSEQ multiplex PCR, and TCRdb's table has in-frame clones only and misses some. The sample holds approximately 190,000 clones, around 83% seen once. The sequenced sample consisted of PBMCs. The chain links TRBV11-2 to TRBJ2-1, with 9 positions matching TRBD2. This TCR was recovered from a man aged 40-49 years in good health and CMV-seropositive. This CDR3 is CASSPTGASGDEQFF. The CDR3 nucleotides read TGTGCCAGCAGCCCCACGGGGGCTAGCGGGGATGAGCAGTTCTTC.